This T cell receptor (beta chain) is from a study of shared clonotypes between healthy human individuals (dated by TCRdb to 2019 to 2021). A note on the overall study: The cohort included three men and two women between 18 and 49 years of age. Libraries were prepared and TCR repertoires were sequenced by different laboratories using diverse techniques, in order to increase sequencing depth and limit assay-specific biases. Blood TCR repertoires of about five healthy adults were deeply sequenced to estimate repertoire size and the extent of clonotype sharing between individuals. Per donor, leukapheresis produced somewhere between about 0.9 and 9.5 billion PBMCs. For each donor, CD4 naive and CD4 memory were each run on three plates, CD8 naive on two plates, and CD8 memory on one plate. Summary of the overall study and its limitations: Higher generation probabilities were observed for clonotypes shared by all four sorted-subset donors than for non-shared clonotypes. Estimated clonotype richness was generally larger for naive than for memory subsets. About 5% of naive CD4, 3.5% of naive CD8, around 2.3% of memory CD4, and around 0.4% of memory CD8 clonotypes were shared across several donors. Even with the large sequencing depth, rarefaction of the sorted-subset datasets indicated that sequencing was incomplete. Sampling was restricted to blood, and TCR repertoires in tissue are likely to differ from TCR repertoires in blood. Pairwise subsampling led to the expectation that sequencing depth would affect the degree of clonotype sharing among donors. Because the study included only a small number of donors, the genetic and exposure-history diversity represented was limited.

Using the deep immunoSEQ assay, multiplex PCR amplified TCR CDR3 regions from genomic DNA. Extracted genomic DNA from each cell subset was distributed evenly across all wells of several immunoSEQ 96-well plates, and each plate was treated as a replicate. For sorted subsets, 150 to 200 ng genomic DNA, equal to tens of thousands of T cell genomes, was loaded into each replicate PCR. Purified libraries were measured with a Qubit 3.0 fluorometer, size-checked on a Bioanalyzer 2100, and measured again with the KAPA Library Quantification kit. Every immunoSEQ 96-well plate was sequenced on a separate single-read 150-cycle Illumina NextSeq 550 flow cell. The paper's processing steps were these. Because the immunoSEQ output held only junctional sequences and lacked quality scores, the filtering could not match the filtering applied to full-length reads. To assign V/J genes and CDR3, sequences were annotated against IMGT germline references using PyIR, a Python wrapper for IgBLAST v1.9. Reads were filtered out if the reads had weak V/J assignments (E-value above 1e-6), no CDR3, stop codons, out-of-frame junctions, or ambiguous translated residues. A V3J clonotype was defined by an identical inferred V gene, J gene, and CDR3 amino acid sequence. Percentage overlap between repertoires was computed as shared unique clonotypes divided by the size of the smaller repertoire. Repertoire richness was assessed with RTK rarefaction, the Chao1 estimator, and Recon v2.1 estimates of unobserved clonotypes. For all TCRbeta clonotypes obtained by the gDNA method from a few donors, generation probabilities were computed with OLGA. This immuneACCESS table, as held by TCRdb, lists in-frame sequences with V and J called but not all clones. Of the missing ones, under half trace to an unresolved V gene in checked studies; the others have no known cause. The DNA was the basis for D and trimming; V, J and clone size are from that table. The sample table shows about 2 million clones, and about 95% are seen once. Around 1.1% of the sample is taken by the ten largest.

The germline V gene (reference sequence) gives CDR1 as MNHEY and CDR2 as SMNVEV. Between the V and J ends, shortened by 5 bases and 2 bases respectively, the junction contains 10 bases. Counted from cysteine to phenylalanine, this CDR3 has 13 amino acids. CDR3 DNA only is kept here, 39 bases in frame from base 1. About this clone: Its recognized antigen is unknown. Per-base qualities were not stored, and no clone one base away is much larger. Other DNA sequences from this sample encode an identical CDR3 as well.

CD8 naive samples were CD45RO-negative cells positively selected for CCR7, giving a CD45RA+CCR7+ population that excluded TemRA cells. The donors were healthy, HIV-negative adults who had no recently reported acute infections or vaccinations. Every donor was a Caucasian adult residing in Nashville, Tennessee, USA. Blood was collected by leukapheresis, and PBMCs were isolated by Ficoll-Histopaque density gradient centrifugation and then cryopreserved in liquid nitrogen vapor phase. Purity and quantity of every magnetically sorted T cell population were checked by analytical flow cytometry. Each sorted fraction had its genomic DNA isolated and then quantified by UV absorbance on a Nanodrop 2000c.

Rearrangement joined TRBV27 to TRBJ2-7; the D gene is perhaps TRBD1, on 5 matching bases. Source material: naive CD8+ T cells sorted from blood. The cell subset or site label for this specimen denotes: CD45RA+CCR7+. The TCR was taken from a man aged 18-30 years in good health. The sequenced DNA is TGTGCCAGCAGTCCTACAGGTACCTACGAGCAGTACTTC. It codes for CASSPTGTYEQYF.